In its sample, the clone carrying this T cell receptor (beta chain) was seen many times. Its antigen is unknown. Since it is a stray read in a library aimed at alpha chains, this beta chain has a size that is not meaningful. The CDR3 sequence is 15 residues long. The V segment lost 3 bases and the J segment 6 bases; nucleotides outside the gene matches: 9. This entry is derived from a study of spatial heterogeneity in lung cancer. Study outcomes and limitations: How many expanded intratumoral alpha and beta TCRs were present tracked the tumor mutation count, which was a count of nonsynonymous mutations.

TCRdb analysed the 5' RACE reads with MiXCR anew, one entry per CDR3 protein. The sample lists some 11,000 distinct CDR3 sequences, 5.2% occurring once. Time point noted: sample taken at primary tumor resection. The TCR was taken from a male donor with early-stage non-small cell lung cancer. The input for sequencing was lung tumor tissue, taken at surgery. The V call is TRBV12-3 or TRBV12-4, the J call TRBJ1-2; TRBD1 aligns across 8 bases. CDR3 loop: CASSFLAGGRNGYTF. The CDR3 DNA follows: TGTGCCAGCAGTTTCTTAGCAGGGGGCAGAAATGGCTACACCTTC.